These 7 T cell receptor beta chains share one sample of origin, sequenced in a study of T-cell memory formation after mild COVID-19. TCRdb analysed the 5' RACE reads with MiXCR anew, one entry per CDR3 protein. The sample lists hundreds of thousands of distinct CDR3 sequences; approximately 15% were seen once. The sequenced material came from PBMCs or a T cell subset sorted from them (not recorded which). These receptors were collected from a man younger than 30 who had mild COVID-19 (a few samples of this study predate the infection). Cell type and time point are not known.

This clonotype was counted only a few times. The chain employs TRBV4-1 and TRBJ2-2, with 10 bases matching TRBD2. J gave up 8 bases and V 0 bases, and 3 bases lay outside the gene matches. The CDR3 totals 15 residues. Per the germline V gene, CDR1 is MGHRA and CDR2 is YSYEKL. The CDR3 DNA follows: TGCGCCAGCAGCCAAGAGGAGGGACTAGCGGGGGAGCTGTTTTTT. Amino acid sequence: CASSQEEGLAGELFF.

V is TRBV4-1 and J is TRBJ2-2; the match to TRBD2 covers 13 bases. V gave up 1 base and J gave up 5 bases; unmatched junction bases: 4. The CDR3 covers 17 residues. Germline loops: CDR1 MGHRA, CDR2 YSYEKL. The CDR3: CASSQVWTSGGTGELFF. In nucleotides, the CDR3 is TGCGCCAGCAGCCAAGTTTGGACTAGCGGGGGAACCGGGGAGCTGTTTTTT.

This clonotype appeared a few times. V is TRBV3-1 and J is TRBJ1-3; TRBD1 matches at 8 bases. The CDR3 runs to 14 residues. V shed 3 bases, J shed 5 bases, and the junction held 3 bases outside the gene matches. Germline lookup yields CDR1 LGHDT and CDR2 YNNKEL (reference sequence). CDR3 coding DNA: TGTGCCAGCAGCCATCGGACAGGGCGAAACACCATATATTTT. Translated: CASSHRTGRNTIYF.

The chain employs TRBV7-2 and TRBJ1-2, with 8 nucleotides matching TRBD1. After removal of 1 base from V and 4 bases from J, the junction contained 14 bases not matched to a gene. The CDR3 sequence is 18 residues long. Germline-derived CDR1 and CDR2 are SGHTA and FQGNSA. CDR3 bases: TGTGCCAGCAGCTTAGGAACCCAGGAGACAGGGGTAGTCTATGGCTACACCTTC. Translating gives CASSLGTQETGVVYGYTF.

This clonotype was seen only a few times. The chain carries TRBV7-2 and TRBJ2-3; 8 bases are shared with TRBD2. The CDR3 sequence is 15 residues long. Trimming cost V 7 bases and J 0 bases; bases outside gene matches: 6. Germline CDR1 is SGHTA and CDR2 is FQGNSA. Here the CDR3 DNA reads TGTGCCAGCATCCGGGGGGGCTCTAGCACAGATACGCAGTATTTT. Amino acids: CASIRGGSSTDTQYF.

V usage is TRBV19 and J usage is TRBJ1-1; the D gene is possibly TRBD1 (5 bases). Germline V gene sequence: CDR1 LNHDA, CDR2 SQIVND (reference sequence). The CDR3 extends over 12 amino acids. V was trimmed by 6 bases and J by 6 bases, leaving 11 bases between them. CDR3 sequence: CASRFRDSEAFF. The CDR3 bases are TGTGCCAGTAGATTCAGGGATTCTGAAGCTTTCTTT.

The chain couples TRBV4-3 to TRBJ1-2; 8 bases are shared with TRBD1. Germline CDR1 and CDR2: LGHNA and YSLEER. With 1 base clipped from V and 3 bases from J, the junction kept 10 bases outside the gene matches. The CDR3 length is 17 residues. The CDR3 DNA reads as TGCGCCAGCAGCCAAGGACCCTTCCAGGGGGCCGACTATGGCTACACCTTC. The encoded protein is CASSQGPFQGADYGYTF.